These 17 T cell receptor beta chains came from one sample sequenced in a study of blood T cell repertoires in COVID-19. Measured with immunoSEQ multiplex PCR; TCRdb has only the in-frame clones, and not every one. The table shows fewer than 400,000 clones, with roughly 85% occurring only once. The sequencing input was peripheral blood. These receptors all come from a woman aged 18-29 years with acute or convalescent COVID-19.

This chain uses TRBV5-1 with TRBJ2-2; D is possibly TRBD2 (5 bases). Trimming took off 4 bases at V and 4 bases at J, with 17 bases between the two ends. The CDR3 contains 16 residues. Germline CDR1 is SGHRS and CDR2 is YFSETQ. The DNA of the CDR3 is TGCGCCAGCAGCCCCTCCTGGACTGATATCACCGGGGAGCTGTTTTTT. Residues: CASSPSWTDITGELFF.

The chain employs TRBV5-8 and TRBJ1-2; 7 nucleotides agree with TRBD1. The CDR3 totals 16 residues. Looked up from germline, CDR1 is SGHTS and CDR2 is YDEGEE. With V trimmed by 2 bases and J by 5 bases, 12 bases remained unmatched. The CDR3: CASSFEQGLGDYGYTF. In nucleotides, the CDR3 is TGTGCCAGCAGCTTCGAACAGGGGTTAGGTGATTATGGCTACACCTTC.

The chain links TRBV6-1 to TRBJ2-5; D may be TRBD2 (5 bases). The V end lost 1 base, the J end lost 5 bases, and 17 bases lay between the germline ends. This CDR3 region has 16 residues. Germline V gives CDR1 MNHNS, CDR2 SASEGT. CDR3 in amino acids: CASSEEATGNWETQYF. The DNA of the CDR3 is TGTGCCAGCAGTGAAGAAGCTACGGGGAATTGGGAGACCCAGTACTTC.

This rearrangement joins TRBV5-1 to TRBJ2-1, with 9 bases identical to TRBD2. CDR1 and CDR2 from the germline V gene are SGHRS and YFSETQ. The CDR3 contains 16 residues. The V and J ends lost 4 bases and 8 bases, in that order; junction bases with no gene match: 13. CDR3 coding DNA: TGCGCCAGCAGCGTAACAGCGGGGGGCCGCGCCTATGAGCAGTTCTTC. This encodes CASSVTAGGRAYEQFF. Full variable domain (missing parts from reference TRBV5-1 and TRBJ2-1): KAGVTQTPRYLIKTRGQQVTLSCSPISGHRSVSWYQQTPGQGLQFLFEYFSETQRNKGNFPGRFSGRQFSNSRSEMNVSTLELGDSALYLCASSVTAGGRAYEQFFGPGTRLTVL.

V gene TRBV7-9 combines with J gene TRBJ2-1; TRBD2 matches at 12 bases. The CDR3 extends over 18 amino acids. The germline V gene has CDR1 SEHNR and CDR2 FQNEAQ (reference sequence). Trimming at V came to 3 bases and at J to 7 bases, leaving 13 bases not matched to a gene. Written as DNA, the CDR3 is TGTGCCAGCAGCTTGCCCCCGAGACTAGCGGGAGTCCGAAATGAGCAGTTCTTC. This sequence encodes CASSLPPRLAGVRNEQFF.

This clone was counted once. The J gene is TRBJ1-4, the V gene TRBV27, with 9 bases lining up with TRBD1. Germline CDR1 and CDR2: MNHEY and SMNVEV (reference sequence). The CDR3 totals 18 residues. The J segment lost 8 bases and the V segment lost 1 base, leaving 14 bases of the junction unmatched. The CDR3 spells CASSLFWDRDGLGEKLFF. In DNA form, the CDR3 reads TGTGCCAGCAGTTTATTTTGGGACAGGGATGGCTTGGGGGAAAAACTGTTTTTT.

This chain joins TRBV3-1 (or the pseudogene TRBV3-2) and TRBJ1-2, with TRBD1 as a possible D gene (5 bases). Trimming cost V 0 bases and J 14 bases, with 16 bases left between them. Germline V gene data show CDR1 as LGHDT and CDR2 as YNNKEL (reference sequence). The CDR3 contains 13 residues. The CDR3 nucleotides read TGTGCCAGCAGCCAAGACCCCCTGCGGGGGGGGACCTTC. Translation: CASSQDPLRGGTF.

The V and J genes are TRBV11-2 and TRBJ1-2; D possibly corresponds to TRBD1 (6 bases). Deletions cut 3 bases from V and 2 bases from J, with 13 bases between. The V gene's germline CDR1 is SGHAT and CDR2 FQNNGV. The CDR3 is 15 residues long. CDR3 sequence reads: CASSFGGLGNYGYTF. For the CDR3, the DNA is TGTGCCAGCAGCTTCGGGGGGCTAGGGAACTATGGCTACACCTTC.

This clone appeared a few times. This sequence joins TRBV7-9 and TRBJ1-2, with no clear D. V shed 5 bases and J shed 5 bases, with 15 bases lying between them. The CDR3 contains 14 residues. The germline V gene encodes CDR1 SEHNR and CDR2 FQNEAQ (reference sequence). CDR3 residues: CASSPTGFGYGYTF. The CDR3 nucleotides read TGTGCCAGCAGCCCCACGGGTTTTGGTTATGGCTACACCTTC.

The chain's CDR3 is CASSLYVGVDSYNEQFF. CDR3 sequence (DNA): TGTGCCAGCAGCTTGTATGTCGGGGTAGACTCCTACAATGAGCAGTTCTTC. J is TRBJ2-1 and V is TRBV5-8; D possibly corresponds to TRBD2 (5 bases). V lost 1 base and J 0 bases, leaving 14 bases between the germline ends. The germline gives CDR1 SGHTS, CDR2 YDEGEE. The CDR3 is made up of 17 amino acids. Full variable domain (missing parts from reference TRBV5-8 and TRBJ2-1): EAGVTQSPTHLIKTRGQQATLRCSPISGHTSVYWYQQALGLGLQFLLWYDEGEERNRGNFPPRFSGRQFPNYSSELNVNALELEDSALYLCASSLYVGVDSYNEQFFGPGTRLTVL.

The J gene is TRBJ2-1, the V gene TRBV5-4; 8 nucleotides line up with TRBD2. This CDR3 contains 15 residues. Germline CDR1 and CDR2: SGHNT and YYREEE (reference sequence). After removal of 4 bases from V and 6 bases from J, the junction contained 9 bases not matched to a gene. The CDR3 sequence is CASSDGTGGFNEQFF. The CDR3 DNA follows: TGTGCCAGCAGCGATGGGACGGGGGGGTTCAATGAGCAGTTCTTC.

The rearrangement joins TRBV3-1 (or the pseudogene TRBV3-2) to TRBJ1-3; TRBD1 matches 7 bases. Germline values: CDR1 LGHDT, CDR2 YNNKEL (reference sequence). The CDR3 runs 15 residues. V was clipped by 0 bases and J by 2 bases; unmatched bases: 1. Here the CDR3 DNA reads TGTGCCAGCAGCCAAGATGACAGGGCTGGAAACACCATATATTTT. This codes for CASSQDDRAGNTIYF.

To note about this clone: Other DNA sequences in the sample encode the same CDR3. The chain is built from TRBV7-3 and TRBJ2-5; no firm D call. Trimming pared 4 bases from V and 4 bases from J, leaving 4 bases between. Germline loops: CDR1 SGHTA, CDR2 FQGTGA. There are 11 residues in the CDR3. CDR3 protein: CASSSGETQYF. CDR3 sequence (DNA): TGTGCCAGCAGCTCCGGAGAGACCCAGTACTTC.

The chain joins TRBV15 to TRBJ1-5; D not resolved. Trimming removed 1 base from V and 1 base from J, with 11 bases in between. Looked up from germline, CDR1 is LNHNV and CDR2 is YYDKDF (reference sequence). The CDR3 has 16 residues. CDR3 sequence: CATSRVPTGSNQPQHF. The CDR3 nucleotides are TGTGCCACCAGCAGAGTGCCGACTGGGAGCAATCAGCCCCAGCATTTT. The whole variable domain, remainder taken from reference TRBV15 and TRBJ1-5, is DAMVIQNPRYQVTQFGKPVTLSCSQTLNHNVMYWYQQKSSQAPKLLFHYYDKDFNNEADTPDNFQSRRPNTSFCFLDIRSPGLGDTAMYLCATSRVPTGSNQPQHFGDGTRLSIL.

The CDR3 bases are TGTGCCAGCAGTGGGGCCTTTGTAGGGCAGGGGTTCGGAAACACCATATATTTT. Residues: CASSGAFVGQGFGNTIYF. The chain has TRBV6-1 and TRBJ1-3; tentative D call: TRBD1 (6 bases). The CDR3 runs 18 residues. CDR1 and CDR2 (germline): MNHNS, SASEGT. V was cut by 4 bases and J by 4 bases, with 23 bases left in between.

This CDR3 reads CASSQRDRQADTQYF. For the CDR3, the DNA is TGCGCCAGCAGCCAAAGGGACAGGCAGGCAGATACGCAGTATTTT. The V call is TRBV4-1, the J call TRBJ2-3; 8 bases align to TRBD1. This CDR3 has 15 residues. V shed 2 bases, J shed 4 bases, and the junction held 5 bases outside the gene matches. Germline V gene sequence: CDR1 MGHRA, CDR2 YSYEKL.

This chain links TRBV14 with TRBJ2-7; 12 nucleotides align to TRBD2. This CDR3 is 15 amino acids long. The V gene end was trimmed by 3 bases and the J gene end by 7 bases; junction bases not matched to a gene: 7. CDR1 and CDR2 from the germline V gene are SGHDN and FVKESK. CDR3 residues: CASSHMTSGSEEQYF. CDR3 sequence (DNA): TGTGCCAGCAGCCATATGACTAGCGGGAGTGAAGAGCAGTACTTC.